Sequencing of this T cell receptor beta chain was carried out in a study of cytomegalovirus exposure and HLA in healthy donors. In germline, CDR1 is KGHSH, CDR2 LQKENI. Between the trimmed V and J ends, which lost 5 bases and 3 bases, there was a span of 16 bases. This CDR3 is 15 amino acids long. This clone was observed a single time. Its antigen is unknown. Sampled while nominally healthy, donors likely had unrecorded immune exposures. 60 Vbeta and 13 Jbeta primers were used in PCR. The method was immunoSEQ multiplex PCR; TCRdb's version includes in-frame clones alone and lacks a portion of them. The data contain some 85,000 clones, 77% of them singletons. General study findings and limits: In a later analysis, TCR association rates varied by HLA locus: DRB1 most, HLA-C fewest.

Sequencing was performed on PBMCs. The V gene is TRBV18, the J gene TRBJ1-1; possible D gene TRBD1, 6 bases. This clonotype was sampled from a man aged 30-40 years in good health and CMV-seronegative. The CDR3 spells CASSNSRGLDTEAFF. CDR3 coding DNA: TGTGCCAGCTCAAATTCCAGGGGCTTGGACACTGAAGCTTTCTTT.